This TCR beta chain was profiled in a study of T-cell reconstitution after alpha-beta-depleted transplantation in children. Study-wide points: Reports say that about two months after transplant, the alpha-beta T cells came out of several hundred graft clones that had expanded. At one year after transplant, newly produced T cells mostly accounted for T-cell counts and diversity. Surviving recipient T cells and thymic progenitors produced the high day-60 TCRbeta diversity seen in some patients.

Preparation of the TCRbeta library involved a method that used unique molecular identifiers. Via MiXCR, TCRdb re-called the PCR reads, giving one row per CDR3 protein. Of roughly 220,000 distinct CDR3 sequences in the sample, about 8.4% were seen once. Per the germline V gene, CDR1 is DFQATT and CDR2 is SNEGSKA (reference sequence). Trimming cost V 3 bases and J 0 bases, with 9 bases left between them. The CDR3 runs to 13 residues. This clonotype was seen more than once but under ten times. As yet, its antigen is unknown. This sequence originates from a male patient between 2 and 10 years old who had a stem cell transplant for acute myeloid leukemia, so the T cells may come from the graft donor. The starting material was PBMCs, mostly from graft donor cells, obtained 360 days after TCRalphabeta/CD19-depleted stem cell transplant. The chain links TRBV20-1 to TRBJ2-7, with unresolved D. The CDR3, as DNA: TGCAGTGCTAGCGGCAGTTTCTCCTACGAGCAGTACTTC. Protein product: CSASGSFSYEQYF.